The 31 T cell receptor beta chains below all came from one sample that was sequenced in a study of early T cells in non-severe SARS-CoV-2 infection. One entry per CDR3 protein, called by TCRdb with MiXCR from the 5' RACE reads. The profile covers about 83,000 distinct CDR3 sequences, with roughly 15% appearing a single time and approximately 1.5% taken by the ten largest. The sequenced material came from whole blood. These receptors came from an adult who was a healthcare worker with PCR-confirmed SARS-CoV-2 infection or an uninfected control (not recorded which).

In regard to this clonotype: A read error may be the cause here, since a much bigger clone is one base away. The chain recombines TRBV7-9 with TRBJ2-2, with D possibly TRBD2 on 5 matching bases. CDR3 length: 13 amino acids. Germline V lookup: CDR1 SEHNR, CDR2 FQNEAQ (reference sequence). This CDR3 is CASGETNTGELSF. The CDR3 nucleotides are TGTGCCAGCGGAGAAACGAACACCGGGGAGCTGTCTTTT.

There are many counts of this clonotype. V usage is TRBV6-2 or TRBV6-3 and J usage is TRBJ1-4; weak D call: TRBD1 (6 bases). CDR1 and CDR2 (germline): MNHEY, SVGEGT. The CDR3 is 17 residues long. The V gene lost 2 bases and the J gene lost 7 bases, with 20 bases spanning the gap. Here the CDR3 reads CASSYHQQRTVLEKLFF. Here the CDR3 DNA reads TGTGCCAGCAGTTACCACCAACAACGGACAGTTCTTGAAAAACTGTTTTTT.

This clonotype was observed many times. The CDR3 nucleotides read TGCAGCGTTTCACAGGTTTTTAGCACAGATACGCAGTATTTT. It yields the protein CSVSQVFSTDTQYF. V and J are TRBV29-1 and TRBJ2-3; tentatively, D is TRBD1 (5 bases). Germline V gives CDR1 SQVTM, CDR2 ANQGSEA. The V end was cut by 5 bases, the J end by 0 bases, with 12 bases between. The CDR3 runs to 14 residues.

This clonotype was detected a few times. J is TRBJ1-5 and V is TRBV7-9; TRBD1 agrees at 7 bases. Trimming removed 5 bases from V and 3 bases from J; junction bases left unmatched: 4. This CDR3 has 14 residues. Germline assignment: CDR1 SEHNR and CDR2 FQNEAQ (reference sequence). Here the CDR3 DNA reads TGTGCCAGCAGCCAACAGGGGCTCAATCAGCCCCAGCATTTT. Encoded protein: CASSQQGLNQPQHF.

This chain joins TRBV7-2 and TRBJ2-2; unclear D gene. V was shortened by 7 bases and J by 4 bases, with 19 bases between the two germline ends. The CDR3 is 16 residues long. CDR1 is SGHTA and CDR2 is FQGNSA in the germline V gene. The CDR3: CASTLRSQLLTGELFF. The CDR3 coding sequence is TGTGCCAGCACCCTCCGGTCCCAACTACTCACCGGGGAGCTGTTTTTT. Filled out from reference TRBV7-2 and TRBJ2-2, the complete variable domain reads GAGVSQSPSNKVTEKGKDVELRCDPISGHTALYWYRQSLGQGLEFLIYFQGNSAPDKSGLPSDRFSAERTGGSVSTLTIQRTQQEDSAVYLCASTLRSQLLTGELFFGEGSRLTVL.

This clonotype was counted only a few times. The V gene is TRBV20-1, the J gene TRBJ1-2, with D maybe TRBD1 (6 bases). The CDR3 runs to 16 residues. Trimming cost V 4 bases and J 0 bases, with 18 bases left between them. Per germline, CDR1 DFQATT and CDR2 SNEGSKA (reference sequence). The CDR3: CSATPDSFFTNYGYTF. CDR3 nucleotides: TGCAGTGCTACCCCGGACAGTTTTTTTACTAACTATGGCTACACCTTC.

The V call is TRBV11-2, the J call TRBJ2-1; D is possibly TRBD2 (6 bases). The CDR3 loop spans 13 amino acids. Germline values: CDR1 SGHAT, CDR2 FQNNGV. V lost 0 bases and J 10 bases, leaving 10 bases between the germline ends. The CDR3 coding sequence is TGTGCCAGCAGCTTAGATGGAGGGGTAGAGCAGTTCTTC. It translates to CASSLDGGVEQFF. Filled out from reference TRBV11-2 and TRBJ2-1, the complete variable domain reads EAGVAQSPRYKIIEKRQSVAFWCNPISGHATLYWYQQILGQGPKLLIQFQNNGVVDDSQLPKDRFSAERLKGVDSTLKIQPAKLEDSAVYLCASSLDGGVEQFFGPGTRLTVL.

V gene TRBV21-1 combines with J gene TRBJ2-7; the table assigns TRBD2, which was not confirmed against the DNA. TRBV21-1 is a pseudogene segment. The length of the CDR3 is 12 residues. The CDR3 bases are TGTGCCAGCATTGGAGCGGGTTACGAGCAGTACTTC. It yields the protein CASIGAGYEQYF.

This clonotype was found many times. The J gene is TRBJ2-5, the V gene TRBV18; D gene ambiguous. Per germline, CDR1 KGHSH and CDR2 LQKENI. V was clipped by 2 bases and J by 1 base, with 8 bases between them. CDR3 length: 14 residues. CDR3 coding DNA: TGTGCCAGCTCACCAACCGGGCTCCAAGAGACCCAGTACTTC. It encodes CASSPTGLQETQYF.

This clonotype was seen repeatedly, ten times or more. This chain connects TRBV6-2 or TRBV6-3 to TRBJ2-1; 8 positions match TRBD1. J was trimmed by 2 bases and V by 4 bases; bases with no gene match: 7. Germline-derived CDR1 and CDR2 are MNHEY and SVGEGT. The CDR3 loop spans 16 amino acids. DNA for the CDR3: TGTGCCAGCAGTTTCCGCCCGGGACAGGCCTACAATGAGCAGTTCTTC. This codes for CASSFRPGQAYNEQFF.

This clonotype was picked up a small number of times. This chain links TRBV4-3 with TRBJ1-2, with D unresolved. This CDR3 contains 15 residues. V lost 0 bases and J lost 4, with 12 bases in between. Germline CDR1 LGHNA, CDR2 YSLEER. CDR3 nucleotide sequence: TGCGCCAGCAGCCAAGATCTGGGTAACCTCTATGGCTACACCTTC. It is translated as CASSQDLGNLYGYTF.

This chain connects TRBV9 to TRBJ2-1; D is perhaps TRBD1 or TRBD2 (5 bases each). Germline assignment: CDR1 SGDLS and CDR2 YYNGEE. The CDR3 covers 16 residues. Trimming took off 0 bases at V and 8 bases at J, with 18 bases between the two ends. The CDR3 DNA follows: TGTGCCAGCAGCGTAGCTAAGTGGGGGTTGACGGATGAGCAGTTCTTC. Protein product: CASSVAKWGLTDEQFF.

In its sample, this clonotype was seen many times. This chain links TRBV28 with TRBJ2-5; the match to TRBD2 covers 8 bases. From germline, CDR1 is MDHEN and CDR2 SYDVKM. The CDR3 totals 16 residues. The junction had 8 bases not matched to a gene; V was cut back by 4 bases and J by 1 base. The CDR3 loop is CASSSRLAGPQETQYF. CDR3 nucleotide sequence: TGTGCCAGCAGTTCCCGCCTAGCGGGCCCCCAAGAGACCCAGTACTTC. Filled out from reference TRBV28 and TRBJ2-5, the complete variable domain reads DVKVTQSSRYLVKRTGEKVFLECVQDMDHENMFWYRQDPGLGLRLIYFSYDVKMKEKGDIPEGYSVSREKKERFSLILESASTNQTSMYLCASSSRLAGPQETQYFGPGTRLLVL.

The genes are TRBV5-1 and TRBJ2-5; D unresolved. V gave up 0 bases and J gave up 5 bases, with 11 bases separating them. Germline V gene lookup returns CDR1 SGHRS and CDR2 YFSETQ. This CDR3 comprises 14 residues. The CDR3 loop is CASSLGKSPETQYF. For the CDR3, the DNA is TGCGCCAGCAGCTTGGGGAAGAGTCCGGAGACCCAGTACTTC.

This clonotype was seen a handful of times. The chain couples TRBV6-6 to TRBJ2-3; 9 nucleotides match TRBD2. The CDR3 is made up of 15 amino acids. With 6 bases clipped from V and 2 bases from J, the junction kept 6 bases outside the gene matches. Per germline, CDR1 MNHNY and CDR2 SVGAGI (reference sequence). CDR3 in DNA: TGTGCCAGCAGACTCGGGACTAGCTACACAGATACGCAGTATTTT. This translates into CASRLGTSYTDTQYF.

This clonotype was counted between two and nine times. The chain carries TRBV5-1 and TRBJ2-1; unclear D gene. CDR1 is SGHRS and CDR2 is YFSETQ in the germline V gene. CDR3 length: 13 residues. The V gene lost 4 bases and the J gene lost 6 bases, with 11 bases spanning the gap. CDR3 nucleotides: TGCGCCAGCAGCCAATACAATAGCAATGAGCAGTTCTTC. It specifies CASSQYNSNEQFF.

The sample holds a few counts of this clonotype. CDR3 sequence (DNA): TGTGCCAGCAGTCTTTTCGGGGGAAATTCACCCCTCCACTTT. This gives the protein CASSLFGGNSPLHF. The V call is TRBV12-3 or TRBV12-4, the J call TRBJ1-6, with D maybe TRBD1 (5 bases). Trimming stripped 5 bases from V and 7 bases from J, with 12 bases between. The CDR3 is 14 residues long.

Points on this clonotype: Lacking the conserved final phenylalanine or tryptophan, this CDR3 likely reflects a read error. This chain joins TRBV9 and TRBJ2-2; tentatively, D is TRBD1 (5 bases). The CDR3 covers 16 residues. The V gene lost 0 bases and the J gene lost 0 bases, with 9 bases spanning the gap. Per germline, CDR1 SGDLS and CDR2 YYNGEE. The CDR3 spells CASSVDPGTNTGELFS. CDR3 sequence (DNA): TGTGCCAGCAGCGTAGATCCAGGGACGAACACCGGGGAGCTGTTTTCT.

A few counts support this clonotype. J is TRBJ2-3 and V is TRBV29-1; perhaps D is TRBD1 or TRBD2 (7 bases each). V lost 6 bases, J lost 5 bases, and 12 bases lay in between. Germline CDR1 and CDR2: SQVTM and ANQGSEA. The CDR3 has 12 residues. In DNA form, the CDR3 reads TGCAGCGTGGTCAGGGGGGGAGATACGCAGTATTTT. Encoded protein: CSVVRGGDTQYF.

This clonotype came up many times. This chain connects TRBV29-1 to TRBJ1-1; tentative D call: TRBD1 (6 bases). From germline, CDR1 is SQVTM and CDR2 ANQGSEA. The CDR3 is made up of 15 amino acids. Trimming took 6 bases from V and 2 from J, leaving 19 bases between them. CDR3 amino acids: CSVYGPGHVNTEAFF. DNA of the CDR3: TGCAGCGTCTACGGACCGGGACACGTAAACACTGAAGCTTTCTTT.

A few counts support this clonotype. The chain links TRBV9 to TRBJ2-7, with 10 nucleotides matching TRBD1. In germline, CDR1 is SGDLS, CDR2 YYNGEE. The trim removed 4 bases at V and 6 bases at J, leaving 4 bases unmatched. CDR3 length equals 13 residues. DNA for the CDR3: TGTGCCAGCAGCAAACGGACAGGGGGCGAGCAGTACTTC. It translates to CASSKRTGGEQYF.

In the case of this clonotype: This may stem from a read error, because a much larger clone lies one nucleotide away. This chain links TRBV7-8 with TRBJ2-1, with D perhaps TRBD1 (6 bases). The length of the CDR3 is 16 residues. Trimming took off 1 base at V and 5 bases at J, with 15 bases between the two ends. Germline V gene lookup returns CDR1 SGHVS and CDR2 FQNEAQ. The CDR3 DNA follows: TGTGCCAGCAGCTTAGATGGGGGCATCACCCACAATGAGCAGTTCTTC. Amino acid sequence: CASSLDGGITHNEQFF.

This clonotype was observed many times. This chain links TRBV6-5 with TRBJ2-6, with 7 bases fitting TRBD1. After removal of 7 bases from V and 0 bases from J, the junction contained 9 bases not matched to a gene. CDR1 is MNHEY and CDR2 is SVGAGI in the germline V gene. The CDR3 loop spans 17 amino acids. CDR3 residues: CASKTRDSFSGANVLTF. DNA of the CDR3: TGTGCCAGCAAAACCCGGGACAGTTTCTCTGGGGCCAACGTCCTGACTTTC.

This clonotype was counted only a few times. J is TRBJ2-7 and V is TRBV7-2; D is possibly TRBD1 or TRBD2 (5 bases each). V was pared by 5 bases and J by 4 bases, with 18 bases between. CDR1 and CDR2 (germline): SGHTA, FQGNSA. The CDR3 has 15 amino acids. The CDR3 DNA is TGTGCCAGCAGCCCCCCGGGGCTCGACGGGTACGAGCAGTACTTC. Translating gives CASSPPGLDGYEQYF.

The chain employs TRBV12-3 or TRBV12-4 and TRBJ2-5; 8 positions agree with TRBD2. The CDR3 is 12 residues long. V lost 1 base to trimming and J lost 13 bases; unmatched junction nucleotides: 5. CDR3: CASSLEAGVGYF. The CDR3 DNA follows: TGTGCCAGCAGTTTAGAAGCGGGGGTGGGGTACTTC.

This clonotype was recorded at least ten times. V and J are TRBV9 and TRBJ1-4; D gene ambiguous. The ends were cut back, 4 bases at V and 5 bases at J, with 15 bases in the middle. Germline V CDR1 and CDR2: SGDLS, YYNGEE. The CDR3 totals 15 residues. CDR3 in DNA: TGTGCCAGCAGCCCTTCGGCAGGAGCAAATGAAAAACTGTTTTTT. This codes for CASSPSAGANEKLFF.

This clonotype was found many times. This chain uses TRBV2 with TRBJ1-5; 10 bases are a match to TRBD1. Germline trimming cut 4 bases from V and 2 bases from J; bases unmatched to any gene: 5. Germline CDR1 and CDR2: SNHLY and FYNNEI. The CDR3 loop spans 16 amino acids. CDR3 DNA sequence: TGTGCCAGCAGTGGGGACAGGGGCTGGGGCAATCAGCCCCAGCATTTT. The encoded protein is CASSGDRGWGNQPQHF.

In its sample, this clonotype was seen a few times. A read error may account for a junction end that differs from germline. The chain joins TRBV7-9 to TRBJ2-1, with D tentatively TRBD1 (6 bases). The V gene's germline CDR1 is SEHNR and CDR2 FQNEAQ (reference sequence). The CDR3 contains 14 residues. The CDR3 region has the DNA TGTGCCAGCAGCTTACTCTCACAGGGCGAGGGTTGGGTCTTC. It codes for CASSLLSQGEGWVF.

For this clonotype: At one boundary the junction diverges from the germline segment, which might be a read error. The V gene is TRBV7-7, the J gene TRBJ2-3; a possible D gene is TRBD1 (6 bases). Germline values: CDR1 SSHAT, CDR2 FNYEAQ (reference sequence). This CDR3 comprises 13 residues. CDR3 amino acids: CASSLGQRDAQYF. The DNA of the CDR3 is TGTGCTAGCAGCTTAGGACAGAGGGATGCGCAGTATTTT.

Many counts were recorded for this clonotype. The chain has TRBV29-1 and TRBJ1-2; D ambiguous. There are 10 residues in the CDR3. V lost 4 bases, J lost 6 bases, and 6 bases lay in between. The germline V gene encodes CDR1 SQVTM and CDR2 ANQGSEA. For the CDR3, the DNA is TGCAGCGTTGCGGGGAATGGCTACACCTTC. It codes for CSVAGNGYTF.

Only a few counts were recorded for this clonotype. The J gene is TRBJ2-7, the V gene TRBV3-1; 9 bases line up with TRBD2. Trimming cost V 0 bases and J 5 bases; bases outside gene matches: 8. This CDR3 spans 16 amino acids. Germline V gene sequence: CDR1 LGHDT, CDR2 YNNKEL (reference sequence). The CDR3 DNA follows: TGTGCCAGCAGCCAAGATTTGCTAGCGGGGACCCACGAGCAGTACTTC. Its protein is CASSQDLLAGTHEQYF.